The TCR beta chain under discussion was sequenced for a study of cytotoxic CD8 clonotypes in ibrutinib-treated CLL. Findings and limits, study-wide: Pretreatment clonality was elevated relative to age-matched healthy donors and paralleled circulating CD8+ T-cell counts.

V gave up 9 bases and J gave up 6 bases; unmatched junction bases: 15. The CDR3 contains 15 residues. The germline V gene has CDR1 SNHLY and CDR2 FYNNEI. Regarding this clone: Its antigen is still unknown.

The data were produced by immunoSEQ multiplex PCR, yet TCRdb's version contains in-frame clones alone and is incomplete. There are about 310,000 clones in the sample; 80% occur only once, and roughly 6.3% lies in the top ten. The chain combines TRBV2 with TRBJ2-7; TRBD2 matches 9 bases. Sequencing was performed on PBMCs, taken before ibrutinib treatment. The origin of this receptor is a human donor with chronic lymphocytic leukemia. The CDR3 sequence: CASGRVAGVSGEQYF. CDR3 DNA: TGTGCCAGTGGGAGGGTAGCGGGAGTTTCCGGCGAGCAGTACTTC.